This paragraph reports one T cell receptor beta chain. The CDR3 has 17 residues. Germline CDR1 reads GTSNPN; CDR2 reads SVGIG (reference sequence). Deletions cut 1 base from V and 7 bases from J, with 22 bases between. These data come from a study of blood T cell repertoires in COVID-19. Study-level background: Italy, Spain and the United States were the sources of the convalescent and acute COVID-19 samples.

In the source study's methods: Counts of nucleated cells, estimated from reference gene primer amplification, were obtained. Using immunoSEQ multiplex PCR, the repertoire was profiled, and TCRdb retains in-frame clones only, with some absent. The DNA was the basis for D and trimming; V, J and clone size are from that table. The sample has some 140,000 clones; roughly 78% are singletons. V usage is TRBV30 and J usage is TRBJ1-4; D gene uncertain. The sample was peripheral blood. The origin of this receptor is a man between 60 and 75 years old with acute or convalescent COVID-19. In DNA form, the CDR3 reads TGTGCCTGGAGTGCGCAACAACTCACAGTGCGATTTGAAAAACTGTTTTTT. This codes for CAWSAQQLTVRFEKLFF. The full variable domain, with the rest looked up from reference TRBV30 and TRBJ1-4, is SQTIHQWPATLVQPVGSPLSLECTVEGTSNPNLYWYRQAAGRGLQLLFYSVGIGQISSEVPQNLSASRPQDRQFILSSKKLLLSDSGFYLCAWSAQQLTVRFEKLFFGSGTQLSVL.